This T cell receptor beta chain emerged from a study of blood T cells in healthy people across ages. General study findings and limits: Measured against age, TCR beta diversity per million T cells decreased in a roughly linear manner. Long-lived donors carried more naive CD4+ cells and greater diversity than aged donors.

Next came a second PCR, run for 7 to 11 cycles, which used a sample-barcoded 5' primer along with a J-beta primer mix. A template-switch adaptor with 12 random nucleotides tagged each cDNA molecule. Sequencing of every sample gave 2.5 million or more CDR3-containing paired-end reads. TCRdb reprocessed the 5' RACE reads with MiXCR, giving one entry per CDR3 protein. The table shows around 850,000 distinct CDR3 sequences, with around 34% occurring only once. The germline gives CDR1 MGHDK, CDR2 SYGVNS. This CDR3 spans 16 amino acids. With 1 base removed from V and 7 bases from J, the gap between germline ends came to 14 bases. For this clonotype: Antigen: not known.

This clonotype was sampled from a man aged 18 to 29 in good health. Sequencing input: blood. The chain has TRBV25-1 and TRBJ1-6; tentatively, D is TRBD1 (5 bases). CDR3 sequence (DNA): TGTGCCAGCAGTGAATTTGGGGCAAGGAGGAATTCACCCCTCCACTTT. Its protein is CASSEFGARRNSPLHF.